The 5 T cell receptor beta chains in this list originate from one sample, sequenced in a study of cytomegalovirus exposure and HLA in healthy donors. PCR was performed using 60 Vbeta and 13 Jbeta primers. TCRdb's table, derived via immunoSEQ multiplex PCR, lists solely in-frame clones and lacks some. The sample has tens of thousands of clones; approximately 86% are singletons. Material for sequencing was PBMCs. These receptors all stem from a young man in good health and CMV-seropositive.

The chain couples TRBV27 to TRBJ2-7; TRBD1 might be the D (5 bases). The CDR3 is 13 residues long. V dropped 5 bases and J dropped 3 bases, with 11 bases sitting between them. Per the germline V gene, CDR1 is MNHEY and CDR2 is SMNVEV (reference sequence). CDR3 nucleotides: TGTGCCAGCAGTAAAGGCAGGGACTACGAGCAGTACTTC. Its protein is CASSKGRDYEQYF.

The chain couples TRBV5-1 to TRBJ2-3, with 10 bases identical to TRBD2. The CDR3 consists of 16 residues. The germline gives CDR1 SGHRS, CDR2 YFSETQ. V dropped 2 bases and J dropped 4; count of bases not matched to a gene: 7. The DNA for the CDR3 is TGCGCCAGCAGCTTAGCGGGAGGGACCCCGGCAGATACGCAGTATTTT. It is translated as CASSLAGGTPADTQYF.

The chain joins TRBV7-9 to TRBJ1-2; no reliable D call. The CDR3 sequence is 13 residues long. Trimming left V 1 base short and J 3 bases short, with 6 bases between. CDR1 and CDR2 (germline): SEHNR, FQNEAQ (reference sequence). In DNA form, the CDR3 reads TGTGCCAGCAGCTTAGACACCCACTATGGCTACACCTTC. It encodes CASSLDTHYGYTF.

This chain links TRBV18 with TRBJ1-3; weak D call: TRBD1 (5 bases). The CDR3 consists of 14 residues. CDR1 is KGHSH and CDR2 is LQKENI in the germline V gene. The V end lost 2 bases, the J end lost 2 bases, and 7 bases lay between the germline ends. The CDR3 reads CASSPGAPGNTIYF. Here the CDR3 DNA reads TGTGCCAGCTCACCAGGGGCCCCTGGAAACACCATATATTTT.

The V call is TRBV1, the J call TRBJ2-7; the table calls TRBD2, which could not be checked here. TRBV1 is a recognized pseudogene. The CDR3 is 19 residues long. CDR3 sequence (DNA): TGCACCAGCAGCCAAGGAGGAGGGGGACTAGCGGGATCCTCCTACGAGCAGTACTTC. Amino acid sequence: CTSSQGGGGLAGSSYEQYF.